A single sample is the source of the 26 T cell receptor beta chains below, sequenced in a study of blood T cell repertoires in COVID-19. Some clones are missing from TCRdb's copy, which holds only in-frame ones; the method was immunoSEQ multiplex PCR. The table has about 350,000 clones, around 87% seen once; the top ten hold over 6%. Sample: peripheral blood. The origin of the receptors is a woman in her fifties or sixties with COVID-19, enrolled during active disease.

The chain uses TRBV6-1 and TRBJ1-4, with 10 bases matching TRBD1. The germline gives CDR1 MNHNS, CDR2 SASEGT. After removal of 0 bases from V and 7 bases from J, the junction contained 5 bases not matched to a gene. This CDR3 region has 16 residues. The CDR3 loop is CASSEALTGGREKLFF. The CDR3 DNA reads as TGTGCCAGCAGTGAAGCTTTGACAGGGGGCCGTGAAAAACTGTTTTTT.

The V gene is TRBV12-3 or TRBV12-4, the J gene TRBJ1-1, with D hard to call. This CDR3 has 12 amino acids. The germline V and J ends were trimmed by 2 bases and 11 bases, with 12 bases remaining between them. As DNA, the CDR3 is TGTGCCAGCAGTTTATGGCCAGCCGGGGCTTTCTTT. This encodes CASSLWPAGAFF.

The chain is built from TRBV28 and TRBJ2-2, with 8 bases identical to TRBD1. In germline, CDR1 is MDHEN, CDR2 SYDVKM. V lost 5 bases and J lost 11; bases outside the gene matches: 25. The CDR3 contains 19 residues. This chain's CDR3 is CASSALIPDRGFRRGELFF. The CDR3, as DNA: TGTGCCAGCAGTGCTTTGATTCCCGACAGGGGATTTCGCAGAGGCGAGCTGTTTTTT.

CDR3 residues: CATSKGGQTNTGELFF. CDR3 bases: TGTGCCACCAGCAAAGGGGGACAGACGAACACCGGGGAGCTGTTTTTT. The chain has TRBV15 and TRBJ2-2, with TRBD1 identical over 7 bases. V gave up 4 bases and J gave up 0 bases; unmatched junction bases: 5. CDR3 length: 16 amino acids. Germline V CDR1 and CDR2: LNHNV, YYDKDF (reference sequence).

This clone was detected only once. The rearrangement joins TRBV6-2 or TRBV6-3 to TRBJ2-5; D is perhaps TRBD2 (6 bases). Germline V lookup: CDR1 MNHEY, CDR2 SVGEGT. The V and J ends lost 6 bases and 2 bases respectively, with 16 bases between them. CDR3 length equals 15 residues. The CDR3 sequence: CASSPIGAGQETQYF. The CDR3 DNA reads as TGTGCCAGCAGCCCCATAGGGGCGGGGCAAGAGACCCAGTACTTC.

The CDR3 sequence: CASSPRLAGGPRETQYF. The CDR3 DNA reads as TGTGCCAGCAGCCCCAGACTAGCGGGAGGGCCGAGGGAGACCCAGTACTTC. The chain uses TRBV11-3 and TRBJ2-5; the match to TRBD2 covers 14 bases. Trimming cost V 5 bases and J 5 bases; bases outside gene matches: 10. Germline assignment: CDR1 SGHNT and CDR2 YENEEA. The CDR3 has 17 residues.

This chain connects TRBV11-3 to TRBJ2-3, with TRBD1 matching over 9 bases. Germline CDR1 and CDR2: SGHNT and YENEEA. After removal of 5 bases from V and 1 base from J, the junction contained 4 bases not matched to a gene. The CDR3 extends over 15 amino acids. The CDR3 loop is CASSTRQGGTDTQYF. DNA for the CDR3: TGTGCCAGCAGCACCAGACAGGGGGGCACAGATACGCAGTATTTT. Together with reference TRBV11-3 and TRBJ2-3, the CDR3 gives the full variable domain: EAGVVQSPRYKIIEKKQPVAFWCNPISGHNTLYWYLQNLGQGPELLIRYENEEAVDDSQLPKDRFSAERLKGVDSTLKIQPAELGDSAVYLCASSTRQGGTDTQYFGPGTRLTVL.

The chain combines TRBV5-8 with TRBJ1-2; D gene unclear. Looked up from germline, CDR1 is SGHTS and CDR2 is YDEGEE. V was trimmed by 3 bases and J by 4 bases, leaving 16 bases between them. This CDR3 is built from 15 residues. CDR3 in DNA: TGTGCCAGCAGCTCCATTAACAGATATGTCTATGGCTACACCTTC. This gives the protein CASSSINRYVYGYTF.

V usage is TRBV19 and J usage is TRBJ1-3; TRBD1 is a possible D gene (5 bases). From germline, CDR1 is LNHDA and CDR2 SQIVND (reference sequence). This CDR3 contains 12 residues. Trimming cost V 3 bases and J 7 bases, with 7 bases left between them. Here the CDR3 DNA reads TGTGCCAGTAGTATCCCAGGGAACACCATATATTTT. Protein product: CASSIPGNTIYF.

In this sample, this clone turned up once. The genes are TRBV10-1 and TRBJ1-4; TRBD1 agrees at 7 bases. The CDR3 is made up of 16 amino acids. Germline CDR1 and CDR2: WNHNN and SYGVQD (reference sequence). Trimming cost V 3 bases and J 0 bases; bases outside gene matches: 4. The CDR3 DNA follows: TGCGCCAGCAGTGAATGGACAGGCTCAACTAATGAAAAACTGTTTTTT. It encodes CASSEWTGSTNEKLFF.

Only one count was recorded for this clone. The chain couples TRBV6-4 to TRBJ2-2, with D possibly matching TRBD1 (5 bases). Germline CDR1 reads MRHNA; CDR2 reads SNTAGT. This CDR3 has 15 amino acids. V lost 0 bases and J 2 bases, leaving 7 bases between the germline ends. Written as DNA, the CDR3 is TGTGCCAGCAGTGACTCAGGACAAAACACCGGGGAGCTGTTTTTT. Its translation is CASSDSGQNTGELFF.

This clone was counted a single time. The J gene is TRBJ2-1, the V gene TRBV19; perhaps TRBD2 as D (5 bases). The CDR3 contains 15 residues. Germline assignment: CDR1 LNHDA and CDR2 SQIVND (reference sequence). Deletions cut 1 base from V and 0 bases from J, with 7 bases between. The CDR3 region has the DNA TGTGCCAGTAGTATAGGGAGGAGCTCCTACAATGAGCAGTTCTTC. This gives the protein CASSIGRSSYNEQFF. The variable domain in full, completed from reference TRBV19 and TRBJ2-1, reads DGGITQSPKYLFRKEGQNVTLSCEQNLNHDAMYWYRQDPGQGLRLIYYSQIVNDFQKGDIAEGYSVSREKKESFPLTVTSAQKNPTAFYLCASSIGRSSYNEQFFGPGTRLTVL.

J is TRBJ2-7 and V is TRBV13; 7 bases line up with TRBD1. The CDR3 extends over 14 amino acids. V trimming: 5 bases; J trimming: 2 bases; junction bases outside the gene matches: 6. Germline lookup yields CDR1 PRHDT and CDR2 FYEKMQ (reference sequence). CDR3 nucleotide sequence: TGTGCCAGCAGCCTCCGACAGGGAACCTACGAGCAGTACTTC. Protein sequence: CASSLRQGTYEQYF.

CDR3 nucleotide sequence: TGTGCCAGCAGTTCCTCGAGGACAGATACGCAGTATTTT. Its protein is CASSSSRTDTQYF. The chain couples TRBV6-5 to TRBJ2-3; D is unresolved. The CDR3 loop spans 13 amino acids. The V end lost 4 bases, the J end lost 3 bases, and 8 bases lay between the germline ends. Germline CDR1 and CDR2: MNHEY and SVGAGI.

The CDR3 nucleotides are TGTGCCATCAGTGAGTCGGGGACTTTGAACACTGAAGCTTTCTTT. Its translation: CAISESGTLNTEAFF. The rearrangement joins TRBV10-3 to TRBJ1-1; TRBD1 might be the D (5 bases). CDR3 length: 15 residues. Trimming cost V 0 bases and J 0 bases, with 8 bases left between them. Germline assignment: CDR1 ENHRY and CDR2 SYGVKD.

CDR3 in amino acids: CASSTPSGLTDTQYF. CDR3 nucleotides: TGTGCCAGCAGTACCCCTAGCGGACTCACAGATACGCAGTATTTT. The V gene is TRBV6-6, the J gene TRBJ2-3, with 7 nucleotides matching TRBD2. There are 15 residues in the CDR3. Per the germline V gene, CDR1 is MNHNY and CDR2 is SVGAGI (reference sequence). Germline trimming cut 5 bases from V and 2 bases from J; bases unmatched to any gene: 7.

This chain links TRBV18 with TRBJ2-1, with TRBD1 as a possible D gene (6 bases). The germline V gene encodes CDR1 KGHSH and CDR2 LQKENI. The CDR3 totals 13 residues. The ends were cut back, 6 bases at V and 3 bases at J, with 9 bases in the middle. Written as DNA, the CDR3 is TGTGCCAGCTCCGAACAGGGCTACAATGAGCAGTTCTTC. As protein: CASSEQGYNEQFF.

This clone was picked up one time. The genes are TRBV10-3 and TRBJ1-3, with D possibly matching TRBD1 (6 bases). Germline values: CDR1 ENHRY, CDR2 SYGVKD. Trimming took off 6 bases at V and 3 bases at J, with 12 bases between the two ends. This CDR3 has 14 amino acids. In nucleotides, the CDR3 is TGTGCCATCAGAGGGACACTGGGTGGAAACACCATATATTTT. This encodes CAIRGTLGGNTIYF.

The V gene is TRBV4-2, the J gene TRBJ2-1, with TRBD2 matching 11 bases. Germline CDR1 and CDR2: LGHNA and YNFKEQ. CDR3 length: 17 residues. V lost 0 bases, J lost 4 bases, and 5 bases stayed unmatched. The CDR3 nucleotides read TGTGCCAGCAGCCAAGATCGACTAGCGGGAACATACAATGAGCAGTTCTTC. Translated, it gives CASSQDRLAGTYNEQFF.

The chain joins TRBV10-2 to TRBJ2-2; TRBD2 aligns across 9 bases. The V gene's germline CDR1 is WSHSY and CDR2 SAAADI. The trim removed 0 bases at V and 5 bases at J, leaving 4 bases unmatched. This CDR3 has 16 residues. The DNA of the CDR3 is TGCGCCAGCAGTGAGTCGAAAGCGGGAGGAACCGGGGAGCTGTTTTTT. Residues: CASSESKAGGTGELFF.

CDR3 protein: CASRDRVLNTEAFF. CDR3 nucleotide sequence: TGTGCCAGCAGGGACAGGGTCCTGAACACTGAAGCTTTCTTT. This chain links TRBV2 with TRBJ1-1; 8 nucleotides align to TRBD1. Losses at the gene ends were 6 bases for V and 0 bases for J; bases not matched to a gene: 3. Germline lookup yields CDR1 SNHLY and CDR2 FYNNEI. The CDR3 contains 14 residues.

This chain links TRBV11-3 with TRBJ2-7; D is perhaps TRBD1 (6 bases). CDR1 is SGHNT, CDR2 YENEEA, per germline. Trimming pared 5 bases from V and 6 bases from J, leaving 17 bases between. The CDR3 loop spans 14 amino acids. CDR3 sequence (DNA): TGTGCCAGCAGCCCAGGCCGGGACACCTTCGAGCAGTACTTC. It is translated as CASSPGRDTFEQYF.

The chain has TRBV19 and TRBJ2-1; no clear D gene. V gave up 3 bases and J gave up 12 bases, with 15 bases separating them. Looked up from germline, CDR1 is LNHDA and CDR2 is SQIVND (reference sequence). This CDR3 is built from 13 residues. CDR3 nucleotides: TGTGCCAGTAGTATTAACAGCCTTAGTCCGCAGTTCTTC. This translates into CASSINSLSPQFF.

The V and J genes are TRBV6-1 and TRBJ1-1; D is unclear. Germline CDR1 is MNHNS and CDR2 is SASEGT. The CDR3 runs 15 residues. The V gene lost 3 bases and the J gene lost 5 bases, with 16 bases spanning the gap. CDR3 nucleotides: TGTGCCAGCAGTGACCGCGGGTCTAGGAGGACTGAAGCTTTCTTT. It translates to CASSDRGSRRTEAFF.

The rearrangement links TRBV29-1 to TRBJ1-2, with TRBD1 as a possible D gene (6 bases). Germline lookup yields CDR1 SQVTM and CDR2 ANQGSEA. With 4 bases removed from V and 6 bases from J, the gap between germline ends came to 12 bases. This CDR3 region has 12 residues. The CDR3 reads CSVVWTDNGYTF. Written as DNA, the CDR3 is TGCAGCGTTGTGTGGACAGACAATGGCTACACCTTC.

The CDR3 here is CASSTGDGRAGNTIYF. The CDR3 nucleotides are TGTGCCAGCAGTACTGGCGATGGCCGGGCTGGAAACACCATATATTTT. V usage is TRBV27 and J usage is TRBJ1-3; D uncertain. V was pared by 5 bases and J by 2 bases, with 16 bases between. The CDR3 has 16 residues. CDR1 is MNHEY, CDR2 SMNVEV, per germline (reference sequence).